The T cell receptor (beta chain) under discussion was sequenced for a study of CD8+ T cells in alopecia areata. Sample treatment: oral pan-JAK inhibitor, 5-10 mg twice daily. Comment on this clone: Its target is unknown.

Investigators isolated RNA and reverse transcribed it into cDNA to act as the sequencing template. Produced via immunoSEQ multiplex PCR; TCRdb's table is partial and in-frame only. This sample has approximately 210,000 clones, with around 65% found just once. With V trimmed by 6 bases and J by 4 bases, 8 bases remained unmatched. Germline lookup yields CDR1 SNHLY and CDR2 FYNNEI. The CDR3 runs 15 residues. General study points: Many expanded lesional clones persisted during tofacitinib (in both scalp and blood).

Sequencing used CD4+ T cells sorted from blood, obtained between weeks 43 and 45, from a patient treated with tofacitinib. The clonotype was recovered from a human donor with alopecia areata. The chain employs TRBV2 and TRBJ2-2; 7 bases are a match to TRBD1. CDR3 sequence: CASRRGLRATGELFF. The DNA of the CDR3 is TGTGCCAGCAGGAGGGGGCTTCGGGCCACCGGGGAGCTGTTTTTT.